A selection of T cell receptor beta chains follows, all from one sample in a study of shared clonotypes between healthy human individuals. Assay used: immunoSEQ multiplex PCR; TCRdb lists only in-frame clones, some missing. The sample consists of fewer than 3 million clones, around 90% of them appearing once. The sequenced sample was naive CD4+ T cells from PBMCs. Receptors were obtained from a man aged 18 to 30 in good health. Some clones in this sample may be carry-over from other donors' samples. Both conserved end residues are part of each CDR3. Each record gives: D gene, J gene, clone size, V gene, CDR3 protein, CDR3 DNA. D genes are given only for firm matches. Where a row states a size, it is once, few, many or the class of an expanded clone; other rows omit it.

NA TRBJ1-2 NA TRBV7-2 CASSYPPNYGYTF TGTGCCAGCAGCTACCCGCCCAACTATGGCTACACCTTC
TRBD1 TRBJ1-1 NA TRBV28 CASSFRGRHEAFF TGTGCCAGCAGTTTCAGGGGGCGTCACGAAGCTTTCTTT
TRBD1 TRBJ1-4 NA TRBV7-9 CASSVVRDSNEKLFF TGTGCCAGCAGCGTGGTTAGGGACAGCAATGAAAAACTGTTTTTT
NA TRBJ1-3 once TRBV11-2 CASSYVGQGNTIYF TGTGCCAGCAGCTACGTGGGGCAGGGAAACACCATATATTTT
NA TRBJ2-1 NA TRBV4-2 CASGASGRTYNEQFF TGTGCCAGCGGGGCTTCCGGGCGCACCTACAATGAGCAGTTCTTC
NA TRBJ1-4 NA TRBV29-1 CSVTWGDREKLFF TGCAGCGTTACCTGGGGCGACAGAGAAAAACTGTTTTTT
NA TRBJ2-7 NA TRBV28 CASRDSRTYEQYF TGTGCCAGCAGGGACAGTCGAACCTACGAGCAGTACTTC
NA TRBJ1-3 NA TRBV28 CASRTTAVLFSGNTIYF TGTGCCAGCAGGACGACAGCCGTACTTTTCTCTGGAAACACCATATATTTT
TRBD2 TRBJ2-5 NA TRBV7-3 CASSLMKAGEETQYF TGTGCCAGCAGCTTAATGAAGGCGGGAGAAGAGACCCAGTACTTC
NA TRBJ1-5 NA TRBV25-1 CASSDRDQPQHF TGTGCCAGCAGTGACCGAGATCAGCCCCAGCATTTT
NA TRBJ2-7 NA TRBV28 CASSLLGPYEQYF TGTGCCAGCAGTTTGTTGGGTCCCTACGAGCAGTACTTC
NA TRBJ1-2 NA TRBV11-2 CASSLDRSRSYGYTF TGTGCCAGCAGCTTAGACCGGTCCCGGAGCTATGGCTACACCTTC
TRBD2 TRBJ2-3 NA TRBV7-9 CASSRTSGEDTQYF TGTGCCAGCAGCAGGACTAGCGGGGAGGATACGCAGTATTTT
TRBD2 TRBJ2-5 NA TRBV5-1 CASSLGVAGVGETQYF TGCGCCAGCAGCTTGGGGGTAGCGGGAGTTGGGGAGACCCAGTACTTC
NA TRBJ1-3 NA TRBV7-9 CASSLVTGGTIYF TGTGCCAGCAGCTTAGTGACCGGGGGAACCATATATTTT
NA TRBJ1-1 NA TRBV29-1 CSVGTRLNTEAFF TGCAGCGTGGGGACACGGCTGAACACTGAAGCTTTCTTT
TRBD1 TRBJ2-2 NA TRBV5-1 CASADRVNTGELFF TGCGCCAGCGCGGACAGGGTCAACACCGGGGAGCTGTTTTTT
TRBD2 TRBJ2-7 NA TRBV6-1 CASSFTSGRAREQYF TGTGCCAGCAGTTTTACTAGCGGGAGGGCCCGGGAGCAGTACTTC
NA TRBJ1-1 NA TRBV19 CASNLRGRRTEAFF TGTGCCAGCAACCTCAGGGGTAGGCGCACTGAAGCTTTCTTT
NA TRBJ2-5 NA TRBV5-1 CASSLRQPMETQYF TGCGCCAGCAGCTTGAGACAGCCTATGGAGACCCAGTACTTC
NA TRBJ2-7 NA TRBV5-1 CASSLVGLSSYEQYF TGCGCCAGCAGCTTGGTTGGGCTGAGCTCCTACGAGCAGTACTTC
TRBD2 TRBJ2-7 NA TRBV28 CASSPGETSGLYEQYF TGTGCCAGCAGTCCTGGGGAGACTAGCGGTCTCTACGAGCAGTACTTC
NA TRBJ2-7 NA TRBV5-1 CASSLVGAAVINYEQYF TGCGCCAGCAGCTTGGTTGGGGCAGCAGTTATTAACTACGAGCAGTACTTC
NA TRBJ2-3 NA TRBV10-3 CAISVLADTQYF TGTGCCATCAGTGTATTAGCAGATACGCAGTATTTT
NA TRBJ1-2 NA TRBV9 CASSPIPTALPTF TGTGCCAGCAGCCCTATTCCGACCGCGCTCCCCACCTTC
NA TRBJ1-1 NA TRBV9 CASSVVIGQTEAFF TGTGCCAGCAGCGTAGTAATCGGACAGACTGAAGCTTTCTTT
NA TRBJ2-5 NA TRBV7-6 CASSLARGSQETQYF TGTGCCAGCAGCTTAGCGCGTGGCTCGCAAGAGACCCAGTACTTC
NA TRBJ1-2 once TRBV7-2 CASSLVRGYTF TGTGCCAGCAGCTTAGTGAGAGGCTACACCTTC
NA TRBJ2-7 NA TRBV2 CASAESYEQYF TGTGCCAGCGCCGAGAGTTACGAGCAGTACTTC